The 11 T cell receptor beta chains below come from one sample, sequenced in a study of T cells in women clearing cervical HPV infection. Here immunoSEQ multiplex PCR was the method, and the copy in TCRdb shows in-frame clones only, minus some. This repertoire includes roughly 21,000 clones. Sequencing was performed on blood buffy coat. The origin of the receptors is a woman aged 18-70 years with a cervical HPV16 infection that either progressed to CIN3+ or cleared (not recorded which).

Notes on this clone: The sequenced fragment ends 3 residues before the CDR3 boundary, so the rest is inferred from the germline J gene. This chain connects TRBV27 to TRBJ2-1, with 9 bases matching TRBD2. This CDR3 spans 16 amino acids. Germline V CDR1 and CDR2: MNHEY, SMNVEV (reference sequence). J lost 1 base, V lost 5 bases, and 6 bases had no gene match. CDR3 sequence: CASSPVAGASYNEQFF. The sequenced CDR3 bases are TGTGCCAGCAGTCCCGTAGCGGGAGCGTCCTACAATGAG.

A remark on this clone: The missing CDR3 end, 3 residues past where the read stops, is filled in from the germline J gene. The chain is built from TRBV28 and TRBJ2-1; D uncertain. This CDR3 has 15 amino acids. The germline CDR1 and CDR2 sequences are MDHEN and SYDVKM. With 3 bases removed from V and 8 bases from J, the gap between germline ends came to 17 bases. CDR3 bases read: TGTGCCAGCAGTTTCCGTGCGTTAACTAAGGATGAG. Translating it yields CASSFRALTKDE. The entire CDR3 protein reads CASSFRALTKDEQFF.

Of note for this clone: The sequence runs out 3 residues before the end of the CDR3; the remainder is reconstructed from the germline J gene. This chain uses TRBV14 with TRBJ2-1; 8 bases fit TRBD2. CDR1 is SGHDN, CDR2 FVKESK, per germline. CDR3 length equals 17 residues. With 5 bases clipped from V and 0 bases from J, the junction kept 9 bases outside the gene matches. The sequenced part of the CDR3 DNA is TGTGCCAGCAGCAGGCGGGAGGTTCAGACCTCCTACAATGAG. Its translation: CASSRREVQTSYNE. The CDR3 as a whole reads CASSRREVQTSYNEQFF.

Remarks on this clone: The sequence runs out 3 residues before the end of the CDR3; the remainder is reconstructed from the germline J gene. This chain uses TRBV6-2 or TRBV6-3 with TRBJ2-3; D is perhaps TRBD1 (5 bases). This CDR3 has 16 residues. Trimming pared 5 bases from V and 3 bases from J, leaving 18 bases between. Per germline, CDR1 MNHEY and CDR2 SVGEGT. CDR3 residues: CASSTRRVGLTDTQYF. The CDR3 bases that were read are TGTGCCAGCAGTACCCGTCGGGTGGGGCTAACAGATACG.

This clone is called medium-sized (0.01 to 0.1%) based on its frequency. The read terminates 3 residues ahead of where the CDR3 ends, so the germline J gene completes it. The chain employs TRBV19 and TRBJ2-2; 8 bases agree with TRBD2. The CDR3 runs 16 residues. CDR1 and CDR2 from the germline V gene are LNHDA and SQIVND (reference sequence). The V gene end was trimmed by 8 bases and the J gene end by 1 base; junction bases not matched to a gene: 9. Incomplete CDR3 DNA: TGTGCCAGTTCCCCCAATCGGGGGGGGAACACCGGGGAG. Its translation is CASSPNRGGNTGE. The entire CDR3 protein is CASSPNRGGNTGELFF. The full variable domain, rest sourced from reference TRBV19 and TRBJ2-2, is DGGITQSPKYLFRKEGQNVTLSCEQNLNHDAMYWYRQDPGQGLRLIYYSQIVNDFQKGDIAEGYSVSREKKESFPLTVTSAQKNPTAFYLCASSPNRGGNTGELFFGEGSRLTVL.

Of note for this clone: The read ends 3 residues shy of where the CDR3 ends; the end is completed using the germline J gene. This rearrangement joins TRBV20-1 to TRBJ2-7, with 8 bases aligning to TRBD2. V shed 4 bases and J 3 bases; nucleotides not matched to a gene: 5. Germline loops: CDR1 DFQATT, CDR2 SNEGSKA (reference sequence). The CDR3 runs to 13 residues. The DNA read from the CDR3 is TGCAGTGCTATCGGACTAGCTAGCTACGAG. It is translated as CSAIGLASYE. The whole CDR3 is CSAIGLASYEQYF.

A note on this clone: From the germline J gene comes the end of the CDR3, since the read stops 3 residues before it. The chain employs TRBV7-6 and TRBJ2-3; D is perhaps TRBD2 (6 bases). The CDR3 totals 14 residues. Trimming pared 2 bases from V and 6 bases from J, leaving 12 bases between. Germline CDR1 is SGHVS and CDR2 is FNYEAQ. The CDR3 loop reads CASSLQGEDDTQYF. The DNA read from the CDR3 is TGTGCCAGCAGCTTACAAGGGGAGGACGATACG.

Regarding this clone: Read coverage stops 3 residues before the CDR3 terminus; the germline J gene supplies the remainder. The sample contains more than one DNA sequence encoding this CDR3. The chain employs TRBV14 and TRBJ2-5; the D gene is possibly TRBD1 (5 bases). The germline gives CDR1 SGHDN, CDR2 FVKESK. This CDR3 is 16 amino acids long. V lost 6 bases, J lost 1 base, and 18 bases lay in between. Here the CDR3 reads CASSHLQTAIQETQYF. Incomplete CDR3 DNA: TGTGCCAGCAGTCACCTCCAGACAGCAATCCAAGAGACC.

As regards this clone: The sequence runs out 3 residues before the end of the CDR3; the remainder is reconstructed from the germline J gene. The chain is built from TRBV7-9 and TRBJ2-7; 7 bases agree with TRBD1. The CDR3 is made up of 13 amino acids. Germline CDR1 reads SEHNR; CDR2 reads FQNEAQ (reference sequence). The J segment lost 0 bases and the V segment lost 5 bases, leaving 1 base of the junction unmatched. The CDR3 bases that were read are TGTGCCAGCAGCCGGGACAGCTCCTACGAG. Protein sequence: CASSRDSSYE. The CDR3 as a whole reads CASSRDSSYEQYF.

As to this clone: Coverage ceases 3 residues before the CDR3 finishes, and the germline J gene fills in the end. This chain links TRBV20-1 with TRBJ2-3; TRBD2 matches 11 bases. The CDR3 totals 14 residues. The germline CDR1 and CDR2 sequences are DFQATT and SNEGSKA (reference sequence). V shed 4 bases, J shed 4 bases, and the junction held 4 bases outside the gene matches. This chain's CDR3 is CSATASGRSDTQYF. The sequenced part of the CDR3 DNA is TGCAGTGCTACGGCTAGCGGGAGGTCAGATACG.

Concerning this clone itself: Read data end 3 residues before the CDR3 end; the end is taken from the germline J gene. The chain carries TRBV6-2 or TRBV6-3 and TRBJ2-1; 9 positions match TRBD2. This CDR3 is 16 amino acids long. With 6 bases clipped from V and 3 bases from J, the junction kept 9 bases outside the gene matches. Germline V gene lookup returns CDR1 MNHEY and CDR2 SVGEGT. CDR3 amino acids: CASSSRGLAFYNEQFF. Partial CDR3 DNA: TGTGCCAGCAGCTCCAGAGGACTAGCGTTCTACAATGAG.